This paragraph reports one TCR beta chain. The TCRbeta library incorporated unique molecular identifiers. TCRdb fed the PCR reads into MiXCR, producing one record per CDR3 protein. The repertoire has hundreds of thousands of distinct CDR3 sequences, over 15% of them found once; the top ten carry 43%. This sample was taken from a study of T-cell reconstitution after alpha-beta-depleted transplantation in children. Source: PBMCs, mostly from graft donor cells, taken 360 days after TCRalphabeta/CD19-depleted stem cell transplant. This clonotype was obtained from a male patient aged 2 to 9 who had a stem cell transplant for acute lymphoblastic leukemia, so the T cells may come from the graft donor.

CDR3 in DNA: TGCGCCAGCAGCCAAGAGAGGGCAGGGTATGGGCCTTATGGCTACACCTTC. As protein: CASSQERAGYGPYGYTF. The V gene is TRBV4-3, the J gene TRBJ1-2; a possible D gene is TRBD1 (5 bases). Germline CDR1 reads LGHNA; CDR2 reads YSLEER. This CDR3 has 17 residues. Trimming stripped 0 bases from V and 5 bases from J, with 19 bases between.